Shown below are 3 T cell receptor beta chains from a single sample sequenced in a study of cytomegalovirus exposure and HLA in healthy donors. 13 Jbeta primers and 60 Vbeta primers were used for the PCR. Profiled with immunoSEQ multiplex PCR; TCRdb holds only in-frame clones, not every one. Counted here are about 99,000 clones, roughly a tenth occurring once; the ten biggest clones make up roughly 5%. The source material was PBMCs. These TCRs come from a man aged 40-55 years in good health and CMV-seropositive.

The chain employs TRBV6-1 and TRBJ1-1; D not resolved. Trimming cost V 0 bases and J 5 bases, with 7 bases left between them. Germline V gives CDR1 MNHNS, CDR2 SASEGT. The CDR3 runs to 13 residues. The CDR3 region is CASSEAPGTEAFF. Written as DNA, the CDR3 is TGTGCCAGCAGTGAAGCGCCGGGAACTGAAGCTTTCTTT.

This clone has just a few counts. This chain links TRBV9 with TRBJ2-7, with 7 bases fitting TRBD2. Germline CDR1 reads SGDLS; CDR2 reads YYNGEE. Germline trimming cut 0 bases from V and 4 bases from J; bases unmatched to any gene: 7. This CDR3 region has 15 residues. The CDR3 spells CASSVDPGRGYEQYF. In DNA, the CDR3 is TGTGCCAGCAGCGTAGATCCGGGGCGGGGGTACGAGCAGTACTTC.

A few counts support this clone. This sequence joins TRBV7-9 and TRBJ2-2; TRBD2 is a possible D gene (7 bases). Germline V gives CDR1 SEHNR, CDR2 FQNEAQ (reference sequence). Trimming shortened V by 5 bases and J by 5 bases, and 18 bases separated the two germline ends. This CDR3 is 16 amino acids long. CDR3 region: CASSPPGGRFTGELFF. Written as DNA, the CDR3 is TGTGCCAGCAGCCCACCCGGGGGGCGCTTTACCGGGGAGCTGTTTTTT.